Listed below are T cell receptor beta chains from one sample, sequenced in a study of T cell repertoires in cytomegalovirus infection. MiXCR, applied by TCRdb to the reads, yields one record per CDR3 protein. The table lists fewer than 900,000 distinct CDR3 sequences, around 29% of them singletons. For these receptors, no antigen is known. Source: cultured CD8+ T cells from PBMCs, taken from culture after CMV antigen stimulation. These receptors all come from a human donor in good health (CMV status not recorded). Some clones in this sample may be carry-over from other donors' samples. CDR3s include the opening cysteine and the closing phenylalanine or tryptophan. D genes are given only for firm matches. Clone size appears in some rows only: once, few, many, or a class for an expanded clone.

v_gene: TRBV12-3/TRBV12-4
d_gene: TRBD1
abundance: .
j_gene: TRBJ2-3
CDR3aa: CASSETGADTQYF
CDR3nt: TGTGCCAGCAGTGAAACAGGGGCAGATACGCAGTATTTT

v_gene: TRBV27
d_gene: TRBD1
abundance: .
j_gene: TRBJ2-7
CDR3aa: CASSSGGRGYEQYF
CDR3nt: TGTGCCAGCAGTTCAGGGGGCCGAGGCTACGAGCAGTACTTC

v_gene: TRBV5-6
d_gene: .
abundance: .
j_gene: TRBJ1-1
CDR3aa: CASSPVWGGTEAFF
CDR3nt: TGTGCCAGCAGCCCCGTTTGGGGAGGCACTGAAGCTTTCTTT

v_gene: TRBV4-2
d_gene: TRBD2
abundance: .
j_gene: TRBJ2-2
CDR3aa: CASSPLAGGSNTGELFF
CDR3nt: TGTGCCAGCAGCCCTCTAGCGGGGGGGTCGAACACCGGGGAGCTGTTTTTT

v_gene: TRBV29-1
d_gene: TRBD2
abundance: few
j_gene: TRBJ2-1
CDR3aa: CSVDGTSGYNEQFF
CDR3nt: TGCAGCGTTGACGGGACTAGCGGGTACAATGAGCAGTTCTTC

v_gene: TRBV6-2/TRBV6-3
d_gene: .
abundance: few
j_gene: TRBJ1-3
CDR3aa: CASSYSDANSGNTIYF
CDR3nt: TGTGCCAGCAGTTACTCCGACGCCAACTCTGGAAACACCATATATTTT

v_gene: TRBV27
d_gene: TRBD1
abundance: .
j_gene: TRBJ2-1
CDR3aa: CASRAGGSYNEQFF
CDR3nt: TGTGCCAGCAGAGCAGGGGGCAGCTACAATGAGCAGTTCTTC

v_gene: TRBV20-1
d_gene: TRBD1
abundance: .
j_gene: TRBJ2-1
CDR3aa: CSAFSGTGYNEQFF
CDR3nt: TGCAGTGCTTTTTCCGGGACAGGGTACAATGAGCAGTTCTTC

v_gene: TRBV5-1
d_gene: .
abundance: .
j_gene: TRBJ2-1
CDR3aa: CASSLDAGGTYNEQFF
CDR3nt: TGCGCCAGCAGCTTGGATGCCGGGGGAACCTACAATGAGCAGTTCTTC

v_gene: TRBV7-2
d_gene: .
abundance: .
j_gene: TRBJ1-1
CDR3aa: CASSLVLGRGAFF
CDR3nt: TGTGCCAGCAGCTTAGTCCTTGGCAGGGGAGCTTTCTTT

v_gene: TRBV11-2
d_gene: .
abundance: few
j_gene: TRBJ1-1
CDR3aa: CASSPWSGGGLATEAFF
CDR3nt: TGTGCCAGCAGCCCTTGGAGTGGGGGGGGACTCGCCACTGAAGCTTTCTTT

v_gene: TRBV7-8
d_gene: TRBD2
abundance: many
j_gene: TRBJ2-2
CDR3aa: CASSFQGLAGAMNTGELFF
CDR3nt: TGTGCCAGCAGCTTTCAGGGACTAGCGGGGGCGATGAACACCGGGGAGCTGTTTTTT

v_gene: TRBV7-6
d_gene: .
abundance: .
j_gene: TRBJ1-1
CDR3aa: CASSSPTTEAFF
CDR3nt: TGTGCCAGCAGTTCACCTACCACTGAAGCTTTCTTT

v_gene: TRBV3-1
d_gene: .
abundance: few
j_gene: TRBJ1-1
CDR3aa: CASSQDPPRTEAFF
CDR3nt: TGTGCCAGCAGTCAAGATCCCCCTAGGACTGAAGCTTTCTTT

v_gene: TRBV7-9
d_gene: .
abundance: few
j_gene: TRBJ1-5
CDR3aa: CASSLEGMGNQPQHF
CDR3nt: TGTGCCAGCAGCTTAGAAGGGATGGGCAATCAGCCCCAGCATTTT

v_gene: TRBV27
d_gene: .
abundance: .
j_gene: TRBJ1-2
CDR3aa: CASTLSGGENYGYTF
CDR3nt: TGTGCCAGCACCTTGAGTGGCGGGGAAAACTATGGCTACACCTTC

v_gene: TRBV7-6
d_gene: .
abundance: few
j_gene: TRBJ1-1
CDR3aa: CASSRRLNTEAFF
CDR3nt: TGTGCCAGCAGCCGACGGTTGAACACTGAAGCTTTCTTT

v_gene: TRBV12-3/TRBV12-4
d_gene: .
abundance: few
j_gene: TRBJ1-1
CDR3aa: CASSWGERTEAFF
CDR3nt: TGTGCCAGCTCTTGGGGGGAACGGACTGAAGCTTTCTTT

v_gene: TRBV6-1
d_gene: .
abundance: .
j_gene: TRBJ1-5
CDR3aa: CASSEASGGNQPQHF
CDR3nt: TGTGCCAGCAGTGAAGCCTCGGGGGGCAATCAGCCCCAGCATTTT

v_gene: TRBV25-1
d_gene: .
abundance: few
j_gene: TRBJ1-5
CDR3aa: CASSWAAGQPQHF
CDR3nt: TGTGCCAGCAGCTGGGCAGCGGGTCAGCCCCAGCATTTT

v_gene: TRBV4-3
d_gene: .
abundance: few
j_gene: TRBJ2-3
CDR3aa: CASSPVSTSHNLDTQYF
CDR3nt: TGCGCCAGCAGCCCAGTTTCAACATCTCACAATTTAGATACGCAGTATTTT

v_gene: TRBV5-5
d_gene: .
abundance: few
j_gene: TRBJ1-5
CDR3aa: CASSQLQGYDQPQHF
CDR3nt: TGTGCCAGCAGCCAACTACAGGGTTACGATCAGCCCCAGCATTTT

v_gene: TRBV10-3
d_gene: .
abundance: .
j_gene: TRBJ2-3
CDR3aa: CAISESKGTDTQYF
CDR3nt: TGTGCCATCAGTGAGTCGAAGGGAACAGATACGCAGTATTTT

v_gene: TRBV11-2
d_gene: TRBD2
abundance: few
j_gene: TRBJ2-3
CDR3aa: CASSLEIGGAADTQYF
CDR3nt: TGTGCCAGCAGCTTAGAAATCGGGGGGGCCGCAGATACGCAGTATTTT

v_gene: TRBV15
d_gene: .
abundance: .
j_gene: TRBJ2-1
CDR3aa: CATSENSYNEQFF
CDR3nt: TGTGCCACCAGCGAAAACTCCTACAATGAGCAGTTCTTC

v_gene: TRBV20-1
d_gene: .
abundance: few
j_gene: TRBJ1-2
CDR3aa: CSARDATRNYGYTF
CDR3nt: TGCAGTGCTAGAGATGCGACACGGAACTATGGCTACACCTTC

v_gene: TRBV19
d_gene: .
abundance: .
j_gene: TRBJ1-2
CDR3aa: CASSTGLPTRGYTF
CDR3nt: TGTGCCAGTAGTACCGGACTTCCGACGAGGGGCTACACCTTC

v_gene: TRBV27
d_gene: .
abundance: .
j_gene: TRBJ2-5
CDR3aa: CASSGLGGQETQYF
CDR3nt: TGTGCCAGCAGTGGACTAGGGGGACAAGAGACCCAGTACTTC

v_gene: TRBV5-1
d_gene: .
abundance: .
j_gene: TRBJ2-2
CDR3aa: CASSLGSGHTGELFF
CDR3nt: TGCGCCAGCAGCTTGGGGTCGGGGCACACCGGGGAGCTGTTTTTT

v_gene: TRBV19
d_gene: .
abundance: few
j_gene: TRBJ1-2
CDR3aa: CASSYGRGYGYTF
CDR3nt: TGTGCCAGTAGTTATGGACGGGGCTATGGCTACACCTTC

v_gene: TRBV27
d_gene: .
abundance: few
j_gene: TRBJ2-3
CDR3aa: CASSRPGADTQYF
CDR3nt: TGTGCCAGCAGTAGACCAGGAGCAGATACGCAGTATTTT

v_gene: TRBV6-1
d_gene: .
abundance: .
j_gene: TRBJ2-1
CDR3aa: CASSEGRGSYNEQFF
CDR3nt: TGTGCCAGCAGTGAAGGCAGGGGCTCCTACAATGAGCAGTTCTTC

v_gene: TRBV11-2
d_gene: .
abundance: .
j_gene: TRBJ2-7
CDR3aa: CASSLGIGLVEQYF
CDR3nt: TGTGCCAGCAGCCTGGGAATAGGTTTGGTAGAGCAGTACTTC

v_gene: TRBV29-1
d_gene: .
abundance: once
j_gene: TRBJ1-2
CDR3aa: CSVEERFGYTF
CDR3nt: TGCAGCGTTGAAGAGAGATTTGGCTACACCTTC

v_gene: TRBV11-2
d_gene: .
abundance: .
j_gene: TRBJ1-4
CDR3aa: CASSLRAPTNEKLFF
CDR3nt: TGTGCCAGCAGCTTAAGGGCTCCAACTAATGAAAAACTGTTTTTT

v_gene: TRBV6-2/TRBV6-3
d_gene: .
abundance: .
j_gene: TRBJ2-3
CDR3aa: CASSDWGPDTQYF
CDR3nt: TGTGCCAGCAGCGACTGGGGTCCAGATACGCAGTATTTT

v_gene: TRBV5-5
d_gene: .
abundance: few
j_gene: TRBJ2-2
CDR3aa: CASSFALNTGELFF
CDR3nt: TGTGCCAGCAGCTTTGCTTTGAACACCGGGGAGCTGTTTTTT

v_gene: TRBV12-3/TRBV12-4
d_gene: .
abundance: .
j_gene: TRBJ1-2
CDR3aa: CASSAPGEGYTF
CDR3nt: TGTGCCAGCAGTGCCCCAGGGGAAGGCTACACCTTC

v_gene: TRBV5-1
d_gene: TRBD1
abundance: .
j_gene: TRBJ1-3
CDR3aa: CASSPDRGQYDGNTIYF
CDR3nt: TGCGCCAGCAGCCCGGACAGGGGGCAGTATGATGGAAACACCATATATTTT

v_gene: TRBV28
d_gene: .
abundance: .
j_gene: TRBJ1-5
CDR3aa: CASRRTAHGPQHF
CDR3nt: TGTGCCAGCAGGCGGACAGCCCATGGGCCCCAGCATTTT

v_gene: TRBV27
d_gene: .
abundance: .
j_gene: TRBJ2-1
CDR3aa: CASSLGTWGEQFF
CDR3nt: TGTGCCAGCAGTTTAGGGACCTGGGGTGAGCAGTTCTTC

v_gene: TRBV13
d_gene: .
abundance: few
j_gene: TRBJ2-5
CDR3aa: CASSLNSPQETQYF
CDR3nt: TGTGCCAGCAGCTTAAACTCTCCTCAAGAGACCCAGTACTTC

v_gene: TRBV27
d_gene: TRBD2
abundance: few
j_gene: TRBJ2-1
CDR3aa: CASSPGAGGRPRFF
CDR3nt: TGTGCCAGCAGTCCGGGAGCGGGGGGCCGACCACGGTTCTTC

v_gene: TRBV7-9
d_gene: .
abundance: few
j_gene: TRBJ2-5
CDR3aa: CASSNPLPGPRGETQYF
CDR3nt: TGTGCCAGCAGCAACCCCCTACCGGGACCTCGGGGGGAGACCCAGTACTTC

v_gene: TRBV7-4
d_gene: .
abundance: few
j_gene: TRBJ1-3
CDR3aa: CASGASGNTIYF
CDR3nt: TGTGCCTCCGGAGCCTCTGGAAACACCATATATTTT

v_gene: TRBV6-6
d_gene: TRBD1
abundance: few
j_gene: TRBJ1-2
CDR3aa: CASSYGGQGDFGGYTF
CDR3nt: TGTGCCAGCAGTTATGGGGGACAGGGAGATTTTGGTGGCTACACCTTC

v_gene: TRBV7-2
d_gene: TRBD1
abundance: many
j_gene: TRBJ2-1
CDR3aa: CASSLVRQGYNEQFF
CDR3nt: TGTGCCAGCAGCTTAGTTCGACAGGGGTACAATGAGCAGTTCTTC

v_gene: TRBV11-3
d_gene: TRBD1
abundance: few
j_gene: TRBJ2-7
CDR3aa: CASSIRTGIGYEQYF
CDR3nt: TGTGCCAGCAGCATACGGACAGGGATAGGCTACGAGCAGTACTTC

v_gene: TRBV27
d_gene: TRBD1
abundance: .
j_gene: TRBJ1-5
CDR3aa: CASSWDREQPQHF
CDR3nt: TGTGCCAGCAGTTGGGACAGGGAGCAGCCCCAGCATTTT

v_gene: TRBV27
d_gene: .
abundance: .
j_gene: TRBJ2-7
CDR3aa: CASSPGGGLGHEQYF
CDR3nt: TGTGCCAGCAGTCCGGGTGGGGGGCTTGGCCACGAGCAGTACTTC

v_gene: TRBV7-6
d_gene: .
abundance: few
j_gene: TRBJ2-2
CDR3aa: CASSVRSGAANTGELFF
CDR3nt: TGTGCCAGCAGCGTACGTAGCGGAGCCGCGAACACCGGGGAGCTGTTTTTT

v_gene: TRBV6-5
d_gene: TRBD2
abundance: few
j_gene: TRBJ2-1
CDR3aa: CASSYSAGTLYNEQFF
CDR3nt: TGTGCCAGCAGTTACTCAGCGGGGACTCTTTACAATGAGCAGTTCTTC

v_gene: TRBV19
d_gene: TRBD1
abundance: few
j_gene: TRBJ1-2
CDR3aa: CASNHLQGGPNYGYTF
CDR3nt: TGTGCCAGCAACCACCTCCAGGGGGGCCCTAACTATGGCTACACCTTC

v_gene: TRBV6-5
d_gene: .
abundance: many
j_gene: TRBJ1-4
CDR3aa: CASSYSSVLGEKLFF
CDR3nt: TGTGCCAGCAGTTACTCGAGCGTTCTAGGAGAAAAACTGTTTTTT